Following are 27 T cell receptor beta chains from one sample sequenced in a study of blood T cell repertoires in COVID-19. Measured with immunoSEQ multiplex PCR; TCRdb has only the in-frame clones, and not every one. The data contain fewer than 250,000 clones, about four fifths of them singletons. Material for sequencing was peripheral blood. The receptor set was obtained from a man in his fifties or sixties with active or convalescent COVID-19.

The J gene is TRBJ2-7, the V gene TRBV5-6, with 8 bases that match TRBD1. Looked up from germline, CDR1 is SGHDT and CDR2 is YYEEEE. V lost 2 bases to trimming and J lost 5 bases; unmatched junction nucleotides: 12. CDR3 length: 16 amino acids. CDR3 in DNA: TGTGCCAGCAGCTTAATGGGGACAGGAACAGGGGACGAGCAGTACTTC. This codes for CASSLMGTGTGDEQYF.

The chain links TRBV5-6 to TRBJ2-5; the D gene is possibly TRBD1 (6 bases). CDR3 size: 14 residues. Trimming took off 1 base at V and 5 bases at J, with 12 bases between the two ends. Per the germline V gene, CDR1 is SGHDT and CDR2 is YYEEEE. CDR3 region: CASSLTGYAETQYF. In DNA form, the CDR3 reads TGTGCCAGCAGCTTGACAGGGTATGCGGAGACCCAGTACTTC.

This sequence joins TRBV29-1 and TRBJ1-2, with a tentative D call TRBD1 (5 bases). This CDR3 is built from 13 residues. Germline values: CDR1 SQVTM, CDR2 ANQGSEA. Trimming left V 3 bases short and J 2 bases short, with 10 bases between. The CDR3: CSVDRGGNYGYTF. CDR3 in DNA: TGCAGCGTTGATCGGGGGGGGAACTATGGCTACACCTTC.

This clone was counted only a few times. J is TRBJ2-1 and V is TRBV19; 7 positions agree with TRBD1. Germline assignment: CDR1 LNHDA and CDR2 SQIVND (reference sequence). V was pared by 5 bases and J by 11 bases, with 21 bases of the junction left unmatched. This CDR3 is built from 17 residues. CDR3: CASSPKGPGTERSQQFF. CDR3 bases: TGTGCCAGTAGTCCAAAAGGGCCCGGGACAGAAAGGTCTCAGCAGTTCTTC. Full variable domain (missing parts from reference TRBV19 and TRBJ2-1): DGGITQSPKYLFRKEGQNVTLSCEQNLNHDAMYWYRQDPGQGLRLIYYSQIVNDFQKGDIAEGYSVSREKKESFPLTVTSAQKNPTAFYLCASSPKGPGTERSQQFFGPGTRLTVL.

The CDR3 spells CASSFLAGVVYEQYF. As DNA, the CDR3 is TGTGCCAGCTCTTTTTTAGCGGGAGTAGTATACGAGCAGTACTTC. The chain links TRBV3-1 (or the pseudogene TRBV3-2) to TRBJ2-7; TRBD2 matches at 9 bases. J was trimmed by 4 bases and V by 8 bases; bases with no gene match: 12. This CDR3 region has 15 residues. Germline-derived CDR1 and CDR2 are LGHDT and YNNKEL (reference sequence).

The CDR3 DNA sequence: TGTGCCAGCTCCCCGTACAGAGCCTACGAGCAGTACTTC. It codes for CASSPYRAYEQYF. The rearrangement joins TRBV6-5 to TRBJ2-7; D remains unclear. Germline V gene lookup returns CDR1 MNHEY and CDR2 SVGAGI. The CDR3 has 13 amino acids. Trimming took off 8 bases at V and 2 bases at J, with 13 bases between the two ends.

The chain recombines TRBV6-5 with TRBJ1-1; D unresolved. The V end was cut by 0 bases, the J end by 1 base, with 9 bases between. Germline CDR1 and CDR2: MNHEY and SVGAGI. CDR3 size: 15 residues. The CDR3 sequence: CASSYSKIGNTEAFF. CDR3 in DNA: TGTGCCAGCAGTTACTCTAAGATCGGGAACACTGAAGCTTTCTTT.

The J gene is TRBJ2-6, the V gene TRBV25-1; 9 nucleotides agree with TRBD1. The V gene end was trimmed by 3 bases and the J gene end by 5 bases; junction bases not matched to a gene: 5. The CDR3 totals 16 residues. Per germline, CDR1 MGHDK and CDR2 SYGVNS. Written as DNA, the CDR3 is TGTGCCAGCAGTGACCCTACAGGGGGCTGGGCCAACGTCCTGACTTTC. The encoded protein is CASSDPTGGWANVLTF.

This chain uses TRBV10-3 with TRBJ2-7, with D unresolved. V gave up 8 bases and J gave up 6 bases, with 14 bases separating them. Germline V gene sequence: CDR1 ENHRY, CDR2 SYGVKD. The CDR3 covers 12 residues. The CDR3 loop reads CAIGSVAGEQYF. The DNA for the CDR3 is TGTGCCATCGGGTCTGTAGCTGGCGAGCAGTACTTC.

The CDR3 region has the DNA TGCAGCGTTGATAAGACAGGGGGAGGCCAAGAGACCCAGTACTTC. This encodes CSVDKTGGGQETQYF. This sequence joins TRBV29-1 and TRBJ2-5; TRBD1 matches 9 bases. Trimming removed 3 bases from V and 1 base from J; junction bases left unmatched: 6. Germline CDR1 SQVTM, CDR2 ANQGSEA. This CDR3 spans 15 amino acids.

The CDR3 DNA follows: TGTGCCACCAGCAGAGATAGGGGAGGAAGCGAAAAACTGTTTTTT. Its translation is CATSRDRGGSEKLFF. The chain has TRBV15 and TRBJ1-4; possibly TRBD1 for D (5 bases). The V end lost 0 bases, the J end lost 8 bases, and 13 bases lay between the germline ends. This CDR3 spans 15 amino acids. The germline gives CDR1 LNHNV, CDR2 YYDKDF (reference sequence).

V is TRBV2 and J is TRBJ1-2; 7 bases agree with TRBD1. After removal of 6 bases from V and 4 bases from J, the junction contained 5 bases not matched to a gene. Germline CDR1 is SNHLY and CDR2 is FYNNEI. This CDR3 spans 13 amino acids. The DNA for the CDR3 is TGTGCCAGCAGGGGACAGCTGGCCTATGGCTACACCTTC. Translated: CASRGQLAYGYTF.

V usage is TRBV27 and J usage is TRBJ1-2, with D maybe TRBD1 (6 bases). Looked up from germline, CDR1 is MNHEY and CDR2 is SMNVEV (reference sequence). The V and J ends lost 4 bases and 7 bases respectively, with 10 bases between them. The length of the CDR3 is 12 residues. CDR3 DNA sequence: TGTGCCAGCAGTTACCGGGGGGCTGGCTACACCTTC. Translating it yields CASSYRGAGYTF.

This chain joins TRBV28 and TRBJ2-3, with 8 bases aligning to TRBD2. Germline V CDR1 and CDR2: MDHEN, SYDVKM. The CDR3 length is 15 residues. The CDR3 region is CVSGKTGSSTDTQYF. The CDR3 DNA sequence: TGTGTTAGCGGGAAGACGGGGTCTAGCACAGATACGCAGTATTTT.

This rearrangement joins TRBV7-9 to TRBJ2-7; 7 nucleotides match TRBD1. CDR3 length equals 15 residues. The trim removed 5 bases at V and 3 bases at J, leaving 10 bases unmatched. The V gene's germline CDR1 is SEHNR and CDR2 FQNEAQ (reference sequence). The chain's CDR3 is CASSQSRDSDYEQYF. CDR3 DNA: TGTGCCAGCAGCCAAAGCCGGGACAGTGACTACGAGCAGTACTTC.

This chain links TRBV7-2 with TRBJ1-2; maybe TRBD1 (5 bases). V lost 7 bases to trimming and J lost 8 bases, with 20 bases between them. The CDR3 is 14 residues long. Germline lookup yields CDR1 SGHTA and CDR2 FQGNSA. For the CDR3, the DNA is TGTGCCAGCATCCCAGGGCAGGGTTGGAACGGCTACACCTTC. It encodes CASIPGQGWNGYTF. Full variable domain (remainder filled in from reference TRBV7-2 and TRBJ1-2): GAGVSQSPSNKVTEKGKDVELRCDPISGHTALYWYRQSLGQGLEFLIYFQGNSAPDKSGLPSDRFSAERTGGSVSTLTIQRTQQEDSAVYLCASIPGQGWNGYTFGSGTRLTVV.

CDR3 bases: TGTGCCAGCAGCAGGGGACTAGTCGCGGATACGCAGTATTTT. It is translated as CASSRGLVADTQYF. The chain is built from TRBV5-4 and TRBJ2-3; 8 bases are shared with TRBD2. The V segment lost 4 bases and the J segment 6 bases; nucleotides outside the gene matches: 7. This CDR3 is built from 14 residues. The germline V gene encodes CDR1 SGHNT and CDR2 YYREEE (reference sequence).

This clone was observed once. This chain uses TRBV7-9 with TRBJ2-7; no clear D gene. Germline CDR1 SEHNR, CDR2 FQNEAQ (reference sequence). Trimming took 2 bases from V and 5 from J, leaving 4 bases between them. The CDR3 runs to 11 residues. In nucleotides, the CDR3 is TGTGCCAGCAGCTTATTCAACGAGCAGTACTTC. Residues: CASSLFNEQYF.

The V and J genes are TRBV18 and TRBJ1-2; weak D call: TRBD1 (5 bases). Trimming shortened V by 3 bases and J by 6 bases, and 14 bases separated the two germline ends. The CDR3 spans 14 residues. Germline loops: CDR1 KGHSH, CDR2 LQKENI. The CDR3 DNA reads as TGTGCCAGCTCACCGGGCAGGGTAGGCCATGGCTACACCTTC. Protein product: CASSPGRVGHGYTF.

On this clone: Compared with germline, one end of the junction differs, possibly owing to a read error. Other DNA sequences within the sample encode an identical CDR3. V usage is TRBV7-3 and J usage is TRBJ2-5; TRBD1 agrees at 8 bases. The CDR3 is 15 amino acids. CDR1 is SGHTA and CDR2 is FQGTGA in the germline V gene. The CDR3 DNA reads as TGTGCCAGTAGCTTAACAGGGGGATCCCAAGAGACCCAGTACTTC. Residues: CASSLTGGSQETQYF.

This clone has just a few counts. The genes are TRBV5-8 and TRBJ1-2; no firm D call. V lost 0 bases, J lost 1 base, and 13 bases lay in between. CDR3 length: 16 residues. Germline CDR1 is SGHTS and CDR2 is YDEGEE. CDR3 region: CASSLERPGFNYGYTF. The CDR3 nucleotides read TGTGCCAGCAGCTTGGAACGGCCAGGCTTTAACTATGGCTACACCTTC. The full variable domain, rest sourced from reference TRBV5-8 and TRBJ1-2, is EAGVTQSPTHLIKTRGQQATLRCSPISGHTSVYWYQQALGLGLQFLLWYDEGEERNRGNFPPRFSGRQFPNYSSELNVNALELEDSALYLCASSLERPGFNYGYTFGSGTRLTVV.

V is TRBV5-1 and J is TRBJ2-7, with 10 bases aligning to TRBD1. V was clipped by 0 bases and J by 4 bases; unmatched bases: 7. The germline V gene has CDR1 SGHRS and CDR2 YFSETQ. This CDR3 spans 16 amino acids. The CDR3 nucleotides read TGCGCCAGCAGCTTGGGACAGGGGGCTAGAAGGTACGAGCAGTACTTC. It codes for CASSLGQGARRYEQYF.

The DNA for the CDR3 is TGTGCCATCAGGCCGACAGGGGACAATCAGCCCCAGCATTTT. Its protein is CAIRPTGDNQPQHF. The chain couples TRBV10-3 to TRBJ1-5; 8 positions agree with TRBD1. The CDR3 totals 14 residues. Germline CDR1 is ENHRY and CDR2 is SYGVKD. With 6 bases clipped from V and 3 bases from J, the junction kept 4 bases outside the gene matches.

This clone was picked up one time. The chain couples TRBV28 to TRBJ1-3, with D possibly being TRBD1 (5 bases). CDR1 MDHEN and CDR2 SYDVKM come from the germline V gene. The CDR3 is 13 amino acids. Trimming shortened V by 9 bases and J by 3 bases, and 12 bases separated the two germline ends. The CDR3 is CASTRGFGNTIYF. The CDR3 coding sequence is TGTGCCAGTACAAGGGGTTTTGGAAACACCATATATTTT.

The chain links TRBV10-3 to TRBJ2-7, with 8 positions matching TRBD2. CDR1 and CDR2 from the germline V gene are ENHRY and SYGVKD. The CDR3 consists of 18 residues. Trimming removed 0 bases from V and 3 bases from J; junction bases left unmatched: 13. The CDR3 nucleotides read TGTGCCATCAGTGAGTCTTACCCGGGGGGGGCGTTCCTCTACGAGCAGTACTTC. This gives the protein CAISESYPGGAFLYEQYF.

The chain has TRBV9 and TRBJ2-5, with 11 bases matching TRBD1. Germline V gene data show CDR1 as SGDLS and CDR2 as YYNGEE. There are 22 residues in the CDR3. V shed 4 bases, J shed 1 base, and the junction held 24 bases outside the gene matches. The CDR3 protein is CASSFREGDGDRGEDGQETQYF. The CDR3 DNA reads TGTGCCAGCAGCTTCAGAGAAGGGGACGGGGACAGGGGGGAGGATGGCCAAGAGACCCAGTACTTC.

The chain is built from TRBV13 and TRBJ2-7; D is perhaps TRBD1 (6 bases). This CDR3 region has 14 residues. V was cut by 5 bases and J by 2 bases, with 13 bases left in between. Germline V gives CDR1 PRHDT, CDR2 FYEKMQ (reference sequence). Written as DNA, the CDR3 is TGTGCCAGCAGCCATGGACAGATCACCTACGAGCAGTACTTC. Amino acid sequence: CASSHGQITYEQYF.